This note documents a single TCR beta chain sequence. Its antigen remains unidentified. The sample comes from a study of Graves' ophthalmopathy and Graves' hyperthyroidism. Broader study findings: Most expanded clonotypes in thyroid above 0.001 frequency also showed up in blood. From stable hyperthyroidism, ophthalmopathy was separated by a 13-signature model with 87.88% sensitivity and around 80% specificity.

Amplified material comprised TCR beta CDR3 regions derived from RNA transcripts. HTBI primers served in a first-round RT-PCR, which a second-round multiplex PCR followed. TCRdb re-called the multiplex PCR reads through MiXCR, storing one row per CDR3 protein. The sample includes about 220,000 distinct CDR3 sequences, around a fifth of them seen just once. The authors diagnosed from clinical symptoms, serum thyroxine, TRAb, thyroid ultrasound and orbital computed tomography. PBMCs had their origin in fresh peripheral blood (10 ml). Germline CDR1 and CDR2: LGHNT and FRNRAP. V gave up 6 bases and J gave up 7 bases; unmatched junction bases: 11. The CDR3 runs to 14 residues.

Sequencing was performed on peripheral blood. The receptor's source is a woman in her fifties or sixties with Graves' ophthalmopathy. V and J are TRBV12-5 and TRBJ1-2; 7 nucleotides match TRBD1. The CDR3 region is CASGPDREGVGYTF. CDR3 bases: TGTGCTAGTGGGCCTGACAGGGAGGGCGTTGGCTACACCTTC.